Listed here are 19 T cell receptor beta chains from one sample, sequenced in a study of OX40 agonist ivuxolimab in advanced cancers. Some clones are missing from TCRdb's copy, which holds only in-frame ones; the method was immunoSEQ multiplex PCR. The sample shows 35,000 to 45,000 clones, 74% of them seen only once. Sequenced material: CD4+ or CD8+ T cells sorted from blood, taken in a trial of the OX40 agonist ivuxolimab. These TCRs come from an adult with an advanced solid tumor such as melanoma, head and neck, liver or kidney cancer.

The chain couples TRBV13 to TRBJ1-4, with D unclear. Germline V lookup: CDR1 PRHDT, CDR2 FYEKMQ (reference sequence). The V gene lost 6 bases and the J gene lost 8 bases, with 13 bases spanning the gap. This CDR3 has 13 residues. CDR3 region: CASSVVISEKLFF. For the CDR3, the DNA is TGTGCCAGCAGTGTGGTCATTTCGGAAAAACTGTTTTTT. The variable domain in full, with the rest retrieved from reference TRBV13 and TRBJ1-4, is AAGVIQSPRHLIKEKRETATLKCYPIPRHDTVYWYQQGPGQDPQFLISFYEKMQSDKGSIPDRFSAQQFSDYHSELNMSSLELGDSALYFCASSVVISEKLFFGSGTQLSVL.

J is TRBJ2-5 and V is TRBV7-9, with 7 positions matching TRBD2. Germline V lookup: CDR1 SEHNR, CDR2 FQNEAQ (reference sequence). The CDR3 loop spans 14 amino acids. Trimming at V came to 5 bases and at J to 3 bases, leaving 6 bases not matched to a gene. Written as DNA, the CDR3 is TGTGCCAGCAGCGCCCGGGGACTAAAAGAGACCCAGTACTTC. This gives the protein CASSARGLKETQYF.

CDR3 sequence (DNA): TGTGCCTGGAGTGACAGGGGGAGTGGTGGAAATCAGCCCCAGCATTTT. This encodes CAWSDRGSGGNQPQHF. This rearrangement joins TRBV30 to TRBJ1-5; TRBD1 aligns across 8 bases. Germline assignment: CDR1 GTSNPN and CDR2 SVGIG (reference sequence). With 1 base clipped from V and 4 bases from J, the junction kept 9 bases outside the gene matches. The CDR3 has 16 amino acids. Drawing the rest from reference TRBV30 and TRBJ1-5, the complete variable domain is SQTIHQWPATLVQPVGSPLSLECTVEGTSNPNLYWYRQAAGRGLQLLFYSVGIGQISSEVPQNLSASRPQDRQFILSSKKLLLSDSGFYLCAWSDRGSGGNQPQHFGDGTRLSIL.

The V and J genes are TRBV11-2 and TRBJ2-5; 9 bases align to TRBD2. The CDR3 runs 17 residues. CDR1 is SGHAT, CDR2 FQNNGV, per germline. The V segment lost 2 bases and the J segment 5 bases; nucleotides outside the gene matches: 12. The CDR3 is CASSLKSGGGAGETQYF. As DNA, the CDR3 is TGTGCCAGCAGCTTAAAGTCTGGCGGGGGGGCCGGGGAGACCCAGTACTTC.

This CDR3 is CASSGEGRGLHGYTF. For the CDR3, the DNA is TGTGCCAGCAGTGGGGAGGGGCGGGGGCTCCATGGCTACACCTTC. The gene calls are TRBV2 and TRBJ1-2; TRBD1 might be the D (6 bases). V was cut by 4 bases and J by 6 bases, with 18 bases left in between. This CDR3 is built from 15 residues. Germline V gene lookup returns CDR1 SNHLY and CDR2 FYNNEI.

CDR3: CAISLTGTKNTEAFF. In nucleotides, the CDR3 is TGTGCCATCAGTCTGACCGGGACAAAGAACACTGAAGCTTTCTTT. The chain recombines TRBV10-3 with TRBJ1-1, with D tentatively TRBD1 (6 bases). Trimming pared 5 bases from V and 1 base from J, leaving 14 bases between. Germline CDR1 and CDR2: ENHRY and SYGVKD. This CDR3 region has 15 residues.

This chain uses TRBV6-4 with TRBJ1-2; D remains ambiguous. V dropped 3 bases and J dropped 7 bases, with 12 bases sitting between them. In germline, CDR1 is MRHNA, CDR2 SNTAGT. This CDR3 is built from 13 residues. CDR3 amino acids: CASSEGRTFGYTF. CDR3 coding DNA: TGTGCCAGCAGTGAAGGGAGGACTTTTGGCTACACCTTC.

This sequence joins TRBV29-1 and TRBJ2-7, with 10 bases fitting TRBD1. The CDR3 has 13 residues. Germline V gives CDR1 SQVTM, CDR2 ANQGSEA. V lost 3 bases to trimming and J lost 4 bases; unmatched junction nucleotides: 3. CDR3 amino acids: CSVDPGQGYEQYF. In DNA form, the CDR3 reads TGCAGCGTTGACCCGGGACAGGGGTACGAGCAGTACTTC.

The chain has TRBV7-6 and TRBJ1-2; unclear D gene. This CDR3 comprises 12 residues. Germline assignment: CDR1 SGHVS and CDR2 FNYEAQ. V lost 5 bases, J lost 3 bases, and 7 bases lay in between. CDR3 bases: TGTGCCAGCAGCATGGGGTACTATGGCTACACCTTC. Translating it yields CASSMGYYGYTF.

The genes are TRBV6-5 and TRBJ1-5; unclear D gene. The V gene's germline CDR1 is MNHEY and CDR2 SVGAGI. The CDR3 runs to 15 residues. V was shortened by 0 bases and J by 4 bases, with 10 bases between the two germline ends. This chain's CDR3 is CASSYSAGPNQPQHF. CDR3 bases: TGTGCCAGCAGTTACTCGGCTGGGCCTAATCAGCCCCAGCATTTT.

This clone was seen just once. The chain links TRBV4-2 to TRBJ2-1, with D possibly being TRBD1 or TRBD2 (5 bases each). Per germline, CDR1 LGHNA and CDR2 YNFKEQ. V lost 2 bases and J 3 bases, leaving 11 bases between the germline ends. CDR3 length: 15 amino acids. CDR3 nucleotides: TGTGCCAGCAGCCAAACCCGGGACGGCTACAATGAGCAGTTCTTC. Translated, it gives CASSQTRDGYNEQFF.

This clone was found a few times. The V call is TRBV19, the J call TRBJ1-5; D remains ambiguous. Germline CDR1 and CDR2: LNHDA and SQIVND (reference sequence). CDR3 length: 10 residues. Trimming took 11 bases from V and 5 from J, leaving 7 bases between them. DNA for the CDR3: TGTGCCGTGACCGATCAGCCCCAGCATTTT. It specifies CAVTDQPQHF.

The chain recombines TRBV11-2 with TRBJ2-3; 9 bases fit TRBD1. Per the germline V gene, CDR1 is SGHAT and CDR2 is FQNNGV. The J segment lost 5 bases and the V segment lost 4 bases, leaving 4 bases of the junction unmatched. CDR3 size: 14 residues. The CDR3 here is CASSSYRGRDTQYF. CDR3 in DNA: TGTGCCAGCAGCTCCTACAGGGGGCGAGATACGCAGTATTTT.

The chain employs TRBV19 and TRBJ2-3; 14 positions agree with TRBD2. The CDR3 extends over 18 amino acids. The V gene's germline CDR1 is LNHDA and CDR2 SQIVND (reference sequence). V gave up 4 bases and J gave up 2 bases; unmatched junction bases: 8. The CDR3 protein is CASSKVTSGGAVTDTQYF. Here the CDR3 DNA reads TGTGCCAGTAGTAAGGTGACTAGCGGGGGGGCGGTCACAGATACGCAGTATTTT.

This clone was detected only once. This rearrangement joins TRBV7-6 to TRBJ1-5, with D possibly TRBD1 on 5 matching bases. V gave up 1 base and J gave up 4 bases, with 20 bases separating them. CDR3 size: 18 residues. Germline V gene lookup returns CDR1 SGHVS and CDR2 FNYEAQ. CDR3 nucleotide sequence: TGTGCCAGCAGCTTAGGGGTCGCACAGGCTGATCTTAATCAGCCCCAGCATTTT. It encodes CASSLGVAQADLNQPQHF.

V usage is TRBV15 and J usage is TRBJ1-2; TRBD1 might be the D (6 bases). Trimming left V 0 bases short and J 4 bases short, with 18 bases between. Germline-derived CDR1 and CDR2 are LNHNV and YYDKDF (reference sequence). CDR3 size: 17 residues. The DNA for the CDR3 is TGTGCCACCAGCAGAGATTTTGTCTCAGGGGCCGGCTATGGCTACACCTTC. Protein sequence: CATSRDFVSGAGYGYTF. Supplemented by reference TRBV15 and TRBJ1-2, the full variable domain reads DAMVIQNPRYQVTQFGKPVTLSCSQTLNHNVMYWYQQKSSQAPKLLFHYYDKDFNNEADTPDNFQSRRPNTSFCFLDIRSPGLGDTAMYLCATSRDFVSGAGYGYTFGSGTRLTVV.

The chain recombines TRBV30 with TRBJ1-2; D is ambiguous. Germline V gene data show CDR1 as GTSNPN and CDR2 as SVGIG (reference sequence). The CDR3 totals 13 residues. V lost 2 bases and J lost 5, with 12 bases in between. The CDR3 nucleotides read TGTGCCTGGAGTCGGGGAGTTCTTTATGGCTACACCTTC. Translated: CAWSRGVLYGYTF.

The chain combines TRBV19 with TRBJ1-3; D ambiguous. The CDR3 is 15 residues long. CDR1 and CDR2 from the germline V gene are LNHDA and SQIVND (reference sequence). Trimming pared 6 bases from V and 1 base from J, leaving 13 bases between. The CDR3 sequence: CASSWNSRSGNTIYF. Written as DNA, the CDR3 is TGTGCCAGTAGCTGGAACAGTAGGTCTGGAAACACCATATATTTT.

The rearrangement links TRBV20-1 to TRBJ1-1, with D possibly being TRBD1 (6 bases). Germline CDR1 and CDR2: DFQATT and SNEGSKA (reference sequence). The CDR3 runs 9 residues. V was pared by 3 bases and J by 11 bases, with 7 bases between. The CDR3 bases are TGCAGTGCTAGTGACAGGGCTTTCTTT. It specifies CSASDRAFF.